A selection of T cell receptor beta chains follows, all from one sample in a study of control samples from healthy donors and cancer patients. TCRdb keeps only in-frame clones here, not all; method: immunoSEQ multiplex PCR. The repertoire includes nearly 55,000 clones, 95% to 97% of them detected once, and around 2% sits in the top ten. Sequenced input: blood. The source is a woman between 25 and 40 years old in good health. Each CDR3 is given with its conserved first and last residue. The D gene is left open where the match is weak.

j_call | d_call | v_call | cdr3_aa | cdr3_nt
TRBJ2-2 | TRBD2 | TRBV27 | CASSPSSGTTGELFF | TGTGCCAGCAGTCCATCTAGCGGGACCACCGGGGAGCTGTTTTTT
TRBJ1-6 | NA | TRBV13 | CASSLEGGTAYNSPLHF | TGTGCCAGCAGCTTAGAAGGGGGTACTGCCTATAATTCACCCCTCCACTTT
TRBJ2-5 | TRBD1 | TRBV7-9 | CASSLIGGDETQYF | TGTGCCAGCAGCCTAATAGGGGGCGACGAGACCCAGTACTTC
TRBJ2-6 | NA | TRBV7-3 | CASSPQAYSGANVLTF | TGTGCCAGCAGCCCCCAGGCCTACTCTGGGGCCAACGTCCTGACTTTC
TRBJ2-2 | NA | TRBV12-5 | CAIPPRYQDTGELFF | TGTGCTATCCCGCCTCGGTATCAGGACACCGGGGAGCTGTTTTTT
TRBJ1-5 | NA | TRBV4-1 | CASSQEPGAGQPQHF | TGCGCCAGCAGCCAAGAGCCCGGGGCTGGGCAGCCCCAGCATTTT
TRBJ2-6 | NA | TRBV5-1 | CASSLEASTGANVLTF | TGCGCCAGCAGCTTGGAGGCTAGTACTGGGGCCAACGTCCTGACTTTC
TRBJ1-4 | NA | TRBV5-4 | CASSSRQTTNEKLFF | TGTGCCAGCAGTTCCCGACAGACAACTAATGAAAAACTGTTTTTT
TRBJ1-1 | NA | TRBV5-4 | CASSLEGGRTEAFF | TGTGCCAGCAGCTTGGAAGGGGGGAGGACTGAAGCTTTCTTT
TRBJ2-5 | NA | TRBV6-5 | CASKGLETQYF | TGTGCCAGCAAAGGACTCGAGACCCAGTACTTC
TRBJ1-2 | NA | TRBV19 | CASISLTGLGYTF | TGTGCCAGTATTTCACTTACAGGTCTGGGCTACACCTTC
TRBJ1-4 | NA | TRBV19 | CASSTDGGSKLFF | TGTGCCAGTAGTACGGACGGAGGTTCAAAACTGTTTTTT
TRBJ1-6 | TRBD1 | TRBV4-1 | CASSPRDSDSPLHF | TGCGCCAGCAGCCCCCGGGACAGCGATTCACCCCTCCACTTT
TRBJ1-2 | TRBD1 | TRBV7-8 | CASSSIQGGNYGYTF | TGTGCCAGCAGCTCGATCCAGGGGGGAAACTATGGCTACACCTTC
TRBJ2-2 | TRBD2 | TRBV6-5 | CASSWEGMNTGELFF | TGTGCCAGCAGTTGGGAGGGTATGAACACCGGGGAGCTGTTTTTT
TRBJ2-7 | TRBD1 | TRBV24-1 | CATSDREKQYF | TGTGCCACTTCCGACAGGGAAAAGCAGTACTTC
TRBJ2-7 | NA | TRBV28 | CASSFEGSSYEQYF | TGTGCCAGCAGTTTTGAGGGGAGCTCCTACGAGCAGTACTTC
TRBJ2-1 | NA | TRBV12-3/TRBV12-4 | CASSLAPYNEQFF | TGTGCCAGCAGTTTAGCCCCATACAATGAGCAGTTCTTC
TRBJ1-2 | NA | TRBV4-1 | CASSQDYGTTYGYTF | TGCGCCAGCAGCCAAGATTACGGGACAACCTATGGCTACACCTTC
TRBJ1-4 | NA | TRBV2 | CASSEGMGGWSEKLFF | TGTGCCAGCAGTGAAGGAATGGGGGGTTGGTCTGAAAAACTGTTTTTT
TRBJ2-7 | NA | TRBV4-2 | CASSHVDSSYEQYF | TGTGCCAGCAGCCATGTGGACAGCAGCTACGAGCAGTACTTC
TRBJ2-6 | NA | TRBV18 | CASSPSFGAGANVLTF | TGTGCCAGCTCGCCTTCTTTCGGGGCTGGGGCCAACGTCCTGACTTTC
TRBJ2-1 | NA | TRBV2 | CASTLGVWEQFF | TGTGCCAGCACTCTCGGGGTTTGGGAGCAGTTCTTC
TRBJ2-1 | TRBD2 | TRBV28 | CASSFRGGPRNEQFF | TGTGCCAGCAGTTTTAGGGGAGGGCCCCGCAATGAGCAGTTCTTC